The 27 T cell receptor beta chains below were found in one sample sequenced in a study of PD-1 blockade in classical Hodgkin lymphoma. Measured with immunoSEQ multiplex PCR; TCRdb has only the in-frame clones, and not every one. The table includes roughly 19,000 clones, 76% detected once. Time point reported: cycle 4 day 1 (C4D1), after 5 to 7 weeks of nivolumab. Following autologous stem cell transplantation, relapse occurred in every patient, and exposure to brentuximab vedotin varied. The sequencing used peripheral blood mononuclear cells (PBMCs), collected before the fourth cycle of nivolumab. The receptors stem from a human donor with classical Hodgkin lymphoma.

The rearrangement joins TRBV11-3 to TRBJ1-3; no reliable D call. V lost 3 bases to trimming and J lost 4 bases, with 28 bases between them. The CDR3 runs to 20 residues. CDR1 SGHNT and CDR2 YENEEA come from the germline V gene. The CDR3 sequence is CASSLKGVDGTGGNGNTIYF. The CDR3 bases are TGTGCCAGCAGCTTGAAAGGCGTAGACGGAACCGGAGGCAACGGAAACACCATATATTTT. The entire variable domain, with the rest obtained from reference TRBV11-3 and TRBJ1-3, is as follows: EAGVVQSPRYKIIEKKQPVAFWCNPISGHNTLYWYLQNLGQGPELLIRYENEEAVDDSQLPKDRFSAERLKGVDSTLKIQPAELGDSAVYLCASSLKGVDGTGGNGNTIYFGEGSWLTVV.

The genes are TRBV25-1 and TRBJ1-2, with 9 bases matching TRBD1. J was trimmed by 7 bases and V by 6 bases; bases with no gene match: 9. The germline CDR1 and CDR2 sequences are MGHDK and SYGVNS. CDR3 length: 14 residues. CDR3 DNA sequence: TGTGCCAGCAGAGGACCGGGACAGGGAATTGGCTACACCTTC. Amino acid sequence: CASRGPGQGIGYTF.

The rearrangement links TRBV19 to TRBJ1-1, with D maybe TRBD1 (6 bases). The V gene lost 3 bases and the J gene lost 3 bases, with 17 bases spanning the gap. This CDR3 spans 16 amino acids. Germline values: CDR1 LNHDA, CDR2 SQIVND (reference sequence). The CDR3 reads CASSMGARRGYTEAFF. The DNA of the CDR3 is TGTGCCAGTAGTATGGGGGCCCGACGGGGGTACACTGAAGCTTTCTTT.

V gene TRBV2 combines with J gene TRBJ2-1, with 10 bases that match TRBD1. The V gene end was trimmed by 7 bases and the J gene end by 4 bases; junction bases not matched to a gene: 7. The CDR3 is 15 residues long. In germline, CDR1 is SNHLY, CDR2 FYNNEI. Here the CDR3 DNA reads TGTGCCAGCACCCTCGACAGGGGGCTTTACAATGAGCAGTTCTTC. It codes for CASTLDRGLYNEQFF.

V usage is TRBV19 and J usage is TRBJ1-2; D call uncertain. Trimming removed 2 bases at V and 8 bases at J, with 12 bases between. Germline values: CDR1 LNHDA, CDR2 SQIVND (reference sequence). The CDR3 totals 13 residues. The CDR3 coding sequence is TGTGCCAGTAGTATAAACGGCCAGTCCGGCTACACCTTC. Encoded protein: CASSINGQSGYTF.

This clone was counted a few times. The junction departs from germline at one end; a sequencing error may be responsible. V is TRBV5-4 and J is TRBJ1-5, with D possibly TRBD1 on 6 matching bases. The CDR3 is 15 residues long. Germline CDR1 and CDR2: SGHNT and YYREEE (reference sequence). This chain's CDR3 is CASSPDRYTQQPQHF. For the CDR3, the DNA is TGCGCCAGCAGCCCTGACAGGTATACCCAGCAGCCCCAGCATTTT.

The rearrangement uses TRBV7-9 and TRBJ2-1, with 7 bases aligning to TRBD1. Per the germline V gene, CDR1 is SEHNR and CDR2 is FQNEAQ (reference sequence). This CDR3 is 15 amino acids long. With V trimmed by 5 bases and J by 1 base, 5 bases remained unmatched. CDR3 DNA sequence: TGTGCCAGCAGCACGGGGACAGTATCCTACAATGAGCAGTTCTTC. Translating it yields CASSTGTVSYNEQFF.

The chain links TRBV19 to TRBJ1-1; D remains ambiguous. The V end was cut by 4 bases, the J end by 1 base, with 13 bases between. This CDR3 is 15 amino acids long. CDR1 LNHDA and CDR2 SQIVND come from the germline V gene (reference sequence). CDR3 region: CASSNFLLRNTEAFF. CDR3 nucleotides: TGTGCCAGTAGTAACTTTCTTCTCAGGAACACTGAAGCTTTCTTT.

The chain couples TRBV19 to TRBJ1-1, with D uncertain. The germline V and J ends were trimmed by 2 bases and 2 bases, with 12 bases remaining between them. The CDR3 spans 15 residues. Germline values: CDR1 LNHDA, CDR2 SQIVND (reference sequence). The chain's CDR3 is CASSIIGRPNTEAFF. CDR3 bases: TGTGCCAGTAGTATAATAGGACGGCCAAACACTGAAGCTTTCTTT.

V is TRBV6-5 and J is TRBJ2-1, with 9 positions matching TRBD1. Germline-derived CDR1 and CDR2 are MNHEY and SVGAGI. CDR3 length: 15 amino acids. The ends lost 4 bases at V and 4 bases at J; junction bases unmatched: 5. In DNA, the CDR3 is TGTGCCAGCAGTTCGACAGGGGGGGGTTACAATGAGCAGTTCTTC. Protein product: CASSSTGGGYNEQFF.

This chain connects TRBV27 to TRBJ2-5; D possibly uses TRBD1 or TRBD2 (5 bases each). From germline, CDR1 is MNHEY and CDR2 SMNVEV (reference sequence). This CDR3 is built from 14 residues. V lost 4 bases, J lost 5 bases, and 14 bases lay in between. The CDR3 loop is CASSYSGGPETQYF. The CDR3 region has the DNA TGTGCCAGCAGTTACTCTGGGGGTCCGGAGACCCAGTACTTC.

The V and J genes are TRBV6-5 and TRBJ2-1; 10 nucleotides align to TRBD2. Germline trimming cut 8 bases from V and 10 bases from J; bases unmatched to any gene: 11. The germline V gene has CDR1 MNHEY and CDR2 SVGAGI. The CDR3 totals 14 residues. The DNA for the CDR3 is TGTGCCAGCGCCGGTTCAGCGGGGGGGCGGGAGCAGTTCTTC. Amino acids: CASAGSAGGREQFF.

The chain has TRBV7-9 and TRBJ2-7, with 7 positions matching TRBD2. Germline values: CDR1 SEHNR, CDR2 FQNEAQ (reference sequence). This CDR3 comprises 13 residues. Trimming at V came to 2 bases and at J to 3 bases, leaving 1 base not matched to a gene. The CDR3 DNA reads TGTGCCAGCAGCTTAACTAGCGACTACGAGCAGTACTTC. Amino acids: CASSLTSDYEQYF. Full variable domain (missing parts from reference TRBV7-9 and TRBJ2-7): DTGVSQNPRHKITKRGQNVTFRCDPISEHNRLYWYRQTLGQGPEFLTYFQNEAQLEKSRLLSDRFSAERPKGSFSTLEIQRTEQGDSAMYLCASSLTSDYEQYFGPGTRLTVT.

The chain has TRBV4-3 and TRBJ1-1, with TRBD1 matching over 7 bases. This CDR3 is built from 16 residues. From germline, CDR1 is LGHNA and CDR2 YSLEER. The junction had 10 bases not matched to a gene; V was cut back by 3 bases and J by 3 bases. Written as DNA, the CDR3 is TGCGCCAGCAGCCAGCCTGCGGCAGGGGGATACACTGAAGCTTTCTTT. As protein: CASSQPAAGGYTEAFF.

This clone ranks as medium-sized. The rearrangement joins TRBV4-1 to TRBJ1-2; D is perhaps TRBD1 (6 bases). Germline-derived CDR1 and CDR2 are MGHRA and YSYEKL. Trimming left V 0 bases short and J 4 bases short, with 15 bases between. The length of the CDR3 is 16 residues. The CDR3 bases are TGCGCCAGCAGCCAAGATGGTAGAGGGGGAGCCTATGGCTACACCTTC. Its translation: CASSQDGRGGAYGYTF.

The chain combines TRBV19 with TRBJ1-6; D is ambiguous. Trimming took 3 bases from V and 10 from J, leaving 10 bases between them. Germline CDR1 and CDR2: LNHDA and SQIVND (reference sequence). The CDR3 spans 13 residues. CDR3 protein: CASSILGKSPLHF. In DNA form, the CDR3 reads TGTGCCAGTAGTATCTTGGGGAAATCACCCCTCCACTTT.

The gene calls are TRBV30 and TRBJ1-2; a possible D gene is TRBD1 (5 bases). Germline CDR1 reads GTSNPN; CDR2 reads SVGIG (reference sequence). The CDR3 spans 16 residues. Trimming cost V 3 bases and J 0 bases, with 17 bases left between them. This CDR3 is CAWRSIGEPANYGYTF. DNA for the CDR3: TGTGCCTGGAGATCAATAGGGGAACCGGCTAACTATGGCTACACCTTC.

This clone was recorded a few times. The chain is built from TRBV7-8 and TRBJ2-7; 9 nucleotides line up with TRBD2. This CDR3 comprises 15 residues. V shed 1 base, J shed 3 bases, and the junction held 4 bases outside the gene matches. The V gene's germline CDR1 is SGHVS and CDR2 FQNEAQ. CDR3 in DNA: TGTGCCAGCAGCTTAGGTGCGGGGGGGTACTACGAGCAGTACGTC. Encoded protein: CASSLGAGGYYEQYV.

The chain uses TRBV4-3 and TRBJ2-3; 8 bases align to TRBD2. CDR3 length equals 15 residues. The ends lost 1 base at V and 7 bases at J; junction bases unmatched: 7. Germline CDR1 and CDR2: LGHNA and YSLEER. The chain's CDR3 is CASSQGGGSGNTQYF. The CDR3 DNA reads TGCGCCAGCAGCCAAGGGGGGGGTAGCGGGAATACGCAGTATTTT.

The chain joins TRBV9 to TRBJ1-1; 7 positions match TRBD1. CDR1 SGDLS and CDR2 YYNGEE come from the germline V gene. There are 14 residues in the CDR3. With V trimmed by 4 bases and J by 1 base, 4 bases remained unmatched. CDR3 residues: CASSRTGKNTEAFF. Here the CDR3 DNA reads TGTGCCAGCAGCCGGACAGGAAAGAACACTGAAGCTTTCTTT.

CDR3 bases: TGTGCCAGCAGCCGTCCCGGGACGAAGACAGATACGCAGTATTTT. This translates into CASSRPGTKTDTQYF. V is TRBV7-2 and J is TRBJ2-3, with D tentatively TRBD1 or TRBD2 (5 bases each). The V end was cut by 5 bases, the J end by 3 bases, with 15 bases between. Per germline, CDR1 SGHTA and CDR2 FQGNSA. The CDR3 totals 15 residues. Looking up the rest from reference TRBV7-2 and TRBJ2-3 gives the full variable domain: GAGVSQSPSNKVTEKGKDVELRCDPISGHTALYWYRQSLGQGLEFLIYFQGNSAPDKSGLPSDRFSAERTGGSVSTLTIQRTQQEDSAVYLCASSRPGTKTDTQYFGPGTRLTVL.

The V call is TRBV28, the J call TRBJ1-2; D is unclear. The CDR3 runs to 15 residues. Germline V gene data show CDR1 as MDHEN and CDR2 as SYDVKM. V was cut by 1 base and J by 2 bases, with 11 bases left in between. In nucleotides, the CDR3 is TGTGCCAGCAGTTTATCAAGGGTGTGGAACTATGGCTACACCTTC. It codes for CASSLSRVWNYGYTF.

This clone was counted a few times. The chain is built from TRBV5-1 and TRBJ2-7; 8 nucleotides match TRBD1. Losses at the gene ends were 4 bases for V and 4 bases for J; bases not matched to a gene: 10. CDR3 length: 15 amino acids. Per the germline V gene, CDR1 is SGHRS and CDR2 is YFSETQ. CDR3 amino acids: CASSARTGTLYEQYF. As DNA, the CDR3 is TGCGCCAGCAGCGCACGGACAGGGACACTATACGAGCAGTACTTC.

The chain uses TRBV28 and TRBJ1-1; possibly TRBD1 for D (6 bases). The CDR3 totals 14 residues. Trimming cost V 6 bases and J 5 bases, with 16 bases left between them. Germline V CDR1 and CDR2: MDHEN, SYDVKM. CDR3 in DNA: TGTGCCAGCAGCCCCCCCAGGGGAACGACTGAAGCTTTCTTT. It encodes CASSPPRGTTEAFF.

The rearrangement joins TRBV13 to TRBJ1-1; the D is unclear. The CDR3 consists of 13 residues. V lost 2 bases and J lost 2, with 6 bases in between. The V gene's germline CDR1 is PRHDT and CDR2 FYEKMQ (reference sequence). In nucleotides, the CDR3 is TGTGCCAGCAGCTTAACCCCCAACACTGAAGCTTTCTTT. Translation gives CASSLTPNTEAFF.

The chain uses TRBV19 and TRBJ2-1; 11 positions match TRBD2. The CDR3 extends over 13 amino acids. V was clipped by 8 bases and J by 9 bases; unmatched bases: 6. The germline V gene has CDR1 LNHDA and CDR2 SQIVND (reference sequence). The DNA for the CDR3 is TGTGCCAGTTCTAGCGGGAGGTTCAGTGAGCAGTTCTTC. This codes for CASSSGRFSEQFF.

This rearrangement joins TRBV28 to TRBJ2-1; D ambiguous. Germline CDR1 is MDHEN and CDR2 is SYDVKM. This CDR3 region has 16 residues. With 1 base removed from V and 2 bases from J, the gap between germline ends came to 12 bases. The CDR3 nucleotides read TGTGCCAGCAGTTTATCTACAATCTTCGCCTACAATGAGCAGTTCTTC. Its translation is CASSLSTIFAYNEQFF.